This TCR beta chain is from a study of T and B cells in COVID-19 patients. In the study overall: Recovered patients mostly had mild to moderate COVID-19 managed as outpatients. Comorbidities linked to unfavorable COVID-19 outcome were present in about 90% of the 20 active-infection patients. Study results and caveats: Patients with COVID-19 reportedly showed strongly skewed T cell receptor beta variable and joining gene usage. There were roughly 2,400 TCR clusters exclusive to the recovered cohort, 30 to 40 with low generation probability.

Each TRB amplification used roughly 250-550 ng of genomic DNA from blood. Germline V CDR1 and CDR2: LNHDA, SQIVND (reference sequence). The CDR3 has 15 residues. V lost 2 bases and J lost 3, with 14 bases in between. This clonotype is categorized as large. What it recognizes is unknown. BIOMED2 TRB-A/B primer pools were used in multiplex TRB PCR. TCRdb redid the calling of the multiplex PCR reads with MiXCR, one entry per CDR3 protein. Found here are around 8,200 distinct CDR3 sequences, 20% to 30% of them singletons; the top ten hold roughly 15%. Sequenced sample: blood. The sequence was obtained from a human donor with active COVID-19. The chain combines TRBV19 with TRBJ2-7, with D maybe TRBD2 (7 bases). The CDR3 protein is CASSILPGGYYEQYF. The CDR3, as DNA: TGTGCCAGTAGTATACTCCCGGGGGGCTACTACGAGCAGTACTTC.